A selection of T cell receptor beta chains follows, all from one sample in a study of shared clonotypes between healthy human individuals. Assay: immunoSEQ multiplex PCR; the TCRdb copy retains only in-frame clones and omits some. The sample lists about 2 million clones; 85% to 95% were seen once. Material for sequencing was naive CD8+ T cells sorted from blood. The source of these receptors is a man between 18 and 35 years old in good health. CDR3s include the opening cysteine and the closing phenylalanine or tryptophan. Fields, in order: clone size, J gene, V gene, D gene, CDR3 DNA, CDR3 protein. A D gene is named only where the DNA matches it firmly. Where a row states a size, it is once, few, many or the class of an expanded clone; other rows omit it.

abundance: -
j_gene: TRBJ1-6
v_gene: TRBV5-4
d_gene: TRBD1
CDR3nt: TGTGCCAGCAGCGACGGACAGGGGGCGGACTCACCCCTCCACTTT
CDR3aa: CASSDGQGADSPLHF

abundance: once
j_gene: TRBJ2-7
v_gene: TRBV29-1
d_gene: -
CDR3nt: TGCAGCGTTGAGGGGGAGCCAGGGGGGATCTCCTACGAGCAGTACTTC
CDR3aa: CSVEGEPGGISYEQYF

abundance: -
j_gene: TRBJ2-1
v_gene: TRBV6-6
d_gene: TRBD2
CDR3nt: TGTGCCAGCAGTAAGCGGGGGGACTTCAATGAGCAGTTCTTC
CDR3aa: CASSKRGDFNEQFF

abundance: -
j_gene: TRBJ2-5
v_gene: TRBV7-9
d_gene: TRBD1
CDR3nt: TGTGCCAGCAGCTTAGCTCGGACAGGGCTGACCCAAGAGACCCAGTACTTC
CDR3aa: CASSLARTGLTQETQYF

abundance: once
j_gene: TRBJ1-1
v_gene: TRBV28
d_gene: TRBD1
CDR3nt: TGTGCCAGCAGTCCCTACAGGGGTGGAGGAACTGAAGCTTTCTTT
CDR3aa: CASSPYRGGGTEAFF

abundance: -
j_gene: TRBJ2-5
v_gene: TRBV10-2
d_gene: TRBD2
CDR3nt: TGCGCCAGCAGTGAGGCTAGCGGGATATGGTTGGACTTC
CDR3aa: CASSEASGIWLDF

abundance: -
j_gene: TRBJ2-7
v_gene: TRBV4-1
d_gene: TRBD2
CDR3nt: TGCGCCAGCAGCCAAGAGGTAACTCCGGCGGGGGATGAGCAGTACTTC
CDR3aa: CASSQEVTPAGDEQYF

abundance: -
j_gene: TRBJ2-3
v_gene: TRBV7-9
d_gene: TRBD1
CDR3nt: TGTGCCAGCAGCCTAGGACAGGGTGGTGATACGCAGTATTTT
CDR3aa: CASSLGQGGDTQYF

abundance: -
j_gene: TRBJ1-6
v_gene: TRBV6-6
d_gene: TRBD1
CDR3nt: TGTGCCAGCAGGCTTCCGGGACAGGGTAATTCACCCCTCCACTTT
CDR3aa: CASRLPGQGNSPLHF

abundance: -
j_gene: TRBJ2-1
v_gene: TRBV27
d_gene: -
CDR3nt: TGTGCCAGCAGTATCGGGACTCCCGACTACAATGAGCAGTTCTTC
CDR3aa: CASSIGTPDYNEQFF

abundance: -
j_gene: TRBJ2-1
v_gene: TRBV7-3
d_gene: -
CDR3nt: TGTGCCAGCAGCTTATTGTCGGGCGTGTACAATGAGCAGTTCTTC
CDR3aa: CASSLLSGVYNEQFF

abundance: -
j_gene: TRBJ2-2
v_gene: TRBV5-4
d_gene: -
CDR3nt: TGTGCCAGCAGCATGAGTAACACCGGGGAGCTGTTTTTT
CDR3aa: CASSMSNTGELFF

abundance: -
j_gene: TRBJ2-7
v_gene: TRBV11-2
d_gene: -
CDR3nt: TGTGCCAGCAGCTTAGGTGGAGTCTACGAGCAGTACTTC
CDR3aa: CASSLGGVYEQYF

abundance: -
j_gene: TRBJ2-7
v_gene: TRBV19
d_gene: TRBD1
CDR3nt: TGTGCCAGCGGACCATCCCGTGGACAGGGGATCTACGAGCAGTACTTC
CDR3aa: CASGPSRGQGIYEQYF

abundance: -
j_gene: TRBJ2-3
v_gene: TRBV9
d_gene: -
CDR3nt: TGTGCCAGCAGCGTATTCGAAGATACGCAGTATTTT
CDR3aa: CASSVFEDTQYF

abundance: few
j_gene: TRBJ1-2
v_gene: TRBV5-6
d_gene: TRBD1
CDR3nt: TGTGCCAGCAGCTTGGGGACAGGCTATGGCTACACCTTC
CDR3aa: CASSLGTGYGYTF

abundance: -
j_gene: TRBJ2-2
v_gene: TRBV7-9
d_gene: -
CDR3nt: TGTGCCAGCAGACAGATGATGGAGCTGTTTTTT
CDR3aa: CASRQMMELFF

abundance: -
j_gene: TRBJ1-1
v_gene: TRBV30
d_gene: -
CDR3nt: TGTGCCTGGAGTGTACAGGCCCACACTGAAGCTTTCTTT
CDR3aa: CAWSVQAHTEAFF

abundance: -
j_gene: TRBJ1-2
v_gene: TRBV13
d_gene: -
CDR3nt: TGTGCCAGCAGCTCCCAAGGGGTAGGCTATGGCTACACCTTC
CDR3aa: CASSSQGVGYGYTF

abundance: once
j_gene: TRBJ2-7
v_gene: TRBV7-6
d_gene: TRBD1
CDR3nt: TGTGCCAGCAGCTTAGAGCCGACAGGGGTTCTTAGCGAGCAGTACTTC
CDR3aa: CASSLEPTGVLSEQYF

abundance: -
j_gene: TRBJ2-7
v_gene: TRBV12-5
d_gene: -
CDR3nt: TGTGCTAGTGGTCCTCAGGGCTTTGGCTACGAGCAGTACTTC
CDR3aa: CASGPQGFGYEQYF

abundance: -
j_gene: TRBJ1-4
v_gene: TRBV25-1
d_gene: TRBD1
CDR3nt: TGTGCCAGCAGTGGACAGGGCCTAAAACTGTTTTTT
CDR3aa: CASSGQGLKLFF

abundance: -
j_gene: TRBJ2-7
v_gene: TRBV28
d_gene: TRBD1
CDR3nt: TGTGCCAGCACTCCGGGACAGTACTCCTACGAGCAGTACTTC
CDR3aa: CASTPGQYSYEQYF

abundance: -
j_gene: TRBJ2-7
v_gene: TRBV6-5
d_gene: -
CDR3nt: TGTGCCAGCAGCTCACTCCTCTCCTACGAGCAGTACTTC
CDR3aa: CASSSLLSYEQYF

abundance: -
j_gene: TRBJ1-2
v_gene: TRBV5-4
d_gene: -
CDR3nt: TGTGCCAGCAGCTTGCCAGGGCCCGGGGACTATGGCTACACCTTC
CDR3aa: CASSLPGPGDYGYTF

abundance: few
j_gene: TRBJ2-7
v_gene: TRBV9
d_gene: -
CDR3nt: TGTGCCAGCAGCGTAGTCGGGAGCTCCTACGAGCAGTACTTC
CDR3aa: CASSVVGSSYEQYF

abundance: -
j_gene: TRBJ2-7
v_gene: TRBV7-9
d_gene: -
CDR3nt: TGTGCCAGCAGCTTACCTTCTGCCTACGAGCAGTACTTC
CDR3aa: CASSLPSAYEQYF

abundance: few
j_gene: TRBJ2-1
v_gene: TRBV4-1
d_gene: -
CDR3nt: TGCGCCAGCAGCCAAGATGAAAATGAGCAGTTCTTC
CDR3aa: CASSQDENEQFF

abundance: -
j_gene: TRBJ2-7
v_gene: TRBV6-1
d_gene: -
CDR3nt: TGTGCCAGCAGTGAAGTGGCAGGGTCTCGCTACGAGCAGTACTTC
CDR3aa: CASSEVAGSRYEQYF

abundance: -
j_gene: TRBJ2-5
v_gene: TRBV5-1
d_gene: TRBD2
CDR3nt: TGCGCCAGCACCCCAGGCGGGGGGCTGGGAGAGACCCAGTACTTC
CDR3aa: CASTPGGGLGETQYF

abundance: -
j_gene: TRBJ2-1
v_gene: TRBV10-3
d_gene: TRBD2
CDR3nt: TGTGCCATCAGTGAGTGGACTAGCGGCGACAATGAGCAGTTCTTC
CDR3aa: CAISEWTSGDNEQFF

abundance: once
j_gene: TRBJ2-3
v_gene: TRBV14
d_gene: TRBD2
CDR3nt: TGTGCCAGCAGCCCTACTAGCGGGAGAGCAGATACGCAGTATTTT
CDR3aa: CASSPTSGRADTQYF

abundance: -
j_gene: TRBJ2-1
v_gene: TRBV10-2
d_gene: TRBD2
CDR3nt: TGCGCCAGCGCCCGGTTAGCGGGGGTTCCAGATGAGCAGTTCTTC
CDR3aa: CASARLAGVPDEQFF

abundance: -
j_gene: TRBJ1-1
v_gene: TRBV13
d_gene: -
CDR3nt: TGTGCCAGCAGCGCGGGTGGGGGGCCTGAAGCTTTCTTT
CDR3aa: CASSAGGGPEAFF

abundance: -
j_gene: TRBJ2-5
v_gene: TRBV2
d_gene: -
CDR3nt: TGTGCCAGCAGCCAAGGACTATATCTCGAGACCCAGTACTTC
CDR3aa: CASSQGLYLETQYF

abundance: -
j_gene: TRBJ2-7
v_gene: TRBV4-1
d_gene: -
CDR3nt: TGCGCCAGCAGCCAAGAGGGAATAACCGAGCAGTACTTC
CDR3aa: CASSQEGITEQYF

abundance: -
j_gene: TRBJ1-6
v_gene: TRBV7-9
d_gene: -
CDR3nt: TGTGCCAGCACCCCTCTGGGAGGGGCACCCCTCCACTTT
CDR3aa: CASTPLGGAPLHF

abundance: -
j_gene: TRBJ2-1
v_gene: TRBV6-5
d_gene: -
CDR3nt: TGTGCCAGCAGTTACTCTTACGATTACAATGAGCAGTTCTTC
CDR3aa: CASSYSYDYNEQFF

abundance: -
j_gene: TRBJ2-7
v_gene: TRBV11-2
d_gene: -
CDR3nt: TGTGCCAGCAGCTTAGATGTAGTGATTTACGAGCAGTACTTC
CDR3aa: CASSLDVVIYEQYF

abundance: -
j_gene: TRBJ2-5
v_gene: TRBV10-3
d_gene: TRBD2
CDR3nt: TGTGCCATCAGTGAGTCTACTAGCGGGAATGGGACCCTATTCGTGGAGACCCAGTACTTC
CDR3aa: CAISESTSGNGTLFVETQYF